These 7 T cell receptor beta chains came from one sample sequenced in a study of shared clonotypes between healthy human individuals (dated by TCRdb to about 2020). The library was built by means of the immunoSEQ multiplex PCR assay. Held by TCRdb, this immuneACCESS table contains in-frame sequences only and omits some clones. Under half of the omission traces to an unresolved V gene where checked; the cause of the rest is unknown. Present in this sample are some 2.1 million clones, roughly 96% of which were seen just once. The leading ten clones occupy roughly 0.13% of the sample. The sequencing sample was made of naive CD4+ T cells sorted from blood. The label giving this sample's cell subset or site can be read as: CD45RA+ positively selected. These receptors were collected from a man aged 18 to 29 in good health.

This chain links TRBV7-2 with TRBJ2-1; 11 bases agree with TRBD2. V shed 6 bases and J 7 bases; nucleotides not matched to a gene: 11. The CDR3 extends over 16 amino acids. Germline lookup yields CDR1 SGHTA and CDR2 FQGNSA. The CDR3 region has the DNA TGTGCCAGCAGTTCAGTAGCGGGAGGGACAGGGAATGAGCAGTTCTTC. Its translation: CASSSVAGGTGNEQFF.

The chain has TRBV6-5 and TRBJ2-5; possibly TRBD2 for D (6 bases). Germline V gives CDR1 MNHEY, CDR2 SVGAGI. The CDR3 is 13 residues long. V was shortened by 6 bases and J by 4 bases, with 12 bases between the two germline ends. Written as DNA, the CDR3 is TGTGCCAGCAGGCCCCTGGGGGGAGAGACCCAGTACTTC. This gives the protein CASRPLGGETQYF.

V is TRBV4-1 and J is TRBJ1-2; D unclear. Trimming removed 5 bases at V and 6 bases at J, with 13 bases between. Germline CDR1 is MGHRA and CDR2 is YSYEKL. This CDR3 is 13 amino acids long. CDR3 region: CASSWRVDDGYTF. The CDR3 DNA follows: TGCGCCAGCAGCTGGAGAGTGGACGATGGCTACACCTTC.

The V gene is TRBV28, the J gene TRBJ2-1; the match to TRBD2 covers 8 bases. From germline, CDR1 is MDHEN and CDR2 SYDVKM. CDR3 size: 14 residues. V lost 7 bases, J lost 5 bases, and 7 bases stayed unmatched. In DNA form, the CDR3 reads TGTGCCAGCATAGGCGGGGGGATAAACAATGAGCAGTTCTTC. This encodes CASIGGGINNEQFF.

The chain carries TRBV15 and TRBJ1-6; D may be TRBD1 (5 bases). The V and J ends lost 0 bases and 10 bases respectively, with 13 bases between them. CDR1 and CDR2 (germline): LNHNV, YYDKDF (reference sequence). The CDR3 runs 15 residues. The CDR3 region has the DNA TGTGCCACCAGCAGAGATCGGCCAGGGCAATCACCCCTCCACTTT. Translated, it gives CATSRDRPGQSPLHF.

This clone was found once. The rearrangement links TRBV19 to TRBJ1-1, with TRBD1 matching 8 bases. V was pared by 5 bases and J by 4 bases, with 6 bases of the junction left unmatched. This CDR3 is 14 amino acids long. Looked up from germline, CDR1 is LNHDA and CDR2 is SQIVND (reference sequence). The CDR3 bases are TGTGCCAGTAGTCTCCCTACAGGGGGCACTGAAGCTTTCTTT. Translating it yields CASSLPTGGTEAFF.

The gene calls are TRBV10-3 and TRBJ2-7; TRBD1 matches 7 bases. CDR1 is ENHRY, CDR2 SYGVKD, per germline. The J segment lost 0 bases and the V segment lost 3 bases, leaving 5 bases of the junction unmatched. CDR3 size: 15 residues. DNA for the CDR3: TGTGCCATCAGTGACAAGGACAGGCCCTCCTACGAGCAGTACTTC. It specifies CAISDKDRPSYEQYF.